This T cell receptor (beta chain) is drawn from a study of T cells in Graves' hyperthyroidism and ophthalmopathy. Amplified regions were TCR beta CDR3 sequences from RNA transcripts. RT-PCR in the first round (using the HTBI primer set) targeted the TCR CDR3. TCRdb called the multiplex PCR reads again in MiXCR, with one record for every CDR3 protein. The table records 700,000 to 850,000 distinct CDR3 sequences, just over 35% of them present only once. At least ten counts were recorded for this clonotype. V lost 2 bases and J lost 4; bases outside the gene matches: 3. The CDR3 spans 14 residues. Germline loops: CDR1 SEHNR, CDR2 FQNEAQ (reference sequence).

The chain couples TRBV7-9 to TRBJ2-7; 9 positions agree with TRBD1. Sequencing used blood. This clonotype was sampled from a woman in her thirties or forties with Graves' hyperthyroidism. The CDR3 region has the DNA TGTGCCAGCAGCTTATCCGGGACAGGGTACGAGCAGTACTTC. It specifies CASSLSGTGYEQYF. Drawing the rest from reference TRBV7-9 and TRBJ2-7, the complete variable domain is DTGVSQNPRHKITKRGQNVTFRCDPISEHNRLYWYRQTLGQGPEFLTYFQNEAQLEKSRLLSDRFSAERPKGSFSTLEIQRTEQGDSAMYLCASSLSGTGYEQYFGPGTRLTVT.